The sequence of this T cell receptor (beta chain) was determined in a study of vaccination and CD4 T cells after COVID-19. The overall study: Either a CEFX pool, an HIV-1 Nef pool, or no peptide was added to control cultures.

Sequenced with the Oncomine TCR Beta short-read assay was DNA taken from cultured CD4+ T cells. TCRdb reprocessed the PCR reads with MiXCR, giving one entry per CDR3 protein. There are more than 9,500 distinct CDR3 sequences in the sample; about 61% occur only once, and around 9% lies in the top ten. Remarks on this clonotype: Its cognate antigen is unknown.

Treatment given: approximately nine-day PBMC culture with coronavirus spike peptide pools or control peptides (ViraFEST assay). Positive SARS-CoV-2 PCR tests in convalescent patients dated from March to December 2020, pre-Alpha, Beta and Delta. The CDR3 is made up of 15 amino acids. CDR1 is LNHDA, CDR2 SQIVND, per germline (reference sequence). With 3 bases removed from V and 4 bases from J, the gap between germline ends came to 16 bases. Material for sequencing was CD4+ T cells from blood, cultured in vitro. The chain uses TRBV19 and TRBJ2-7; D is undetermined. The origin of this receptor is a human donor who had recovered from COVID-19. The DNA of the CDR3 is TGTGCCAGTAGTATCGTGGAAGGGCTCCCTTACGAGCAGTACTTC. Amino acid sequence: CASSIVEGLPYEQYF.